The 6 T cell receptor beta chains listed next were all sequenced from one sample in a study of T cells in Graves' hyperthyroidism and ophthalmopathy. Amplification of TCR beta CDR3 regions was performed using RNA transcripts as template. HTBI primers were used for first-round RT-PCR of the TCR CDR3. MiXCR, applied by TCRdb to the multiplex PCR reads, yields one record per CDR3 protein. Among about 360,000 distinct CDR3 sequences listed, around 14% were seen once. The sequenced sample consisted of blood. These receptors all come from a woman aged 18 to 35 with Graves' hyperthyroidism that later progressed to Graves' ophthalmopathy.

This clonotype was observed a handful of times. The rearrangement joins TRBV20-1 to TRBJ2-1; tentatively, D is TRBD1 or TRBD2 (5 bases each). The V end lost 5 bases, the J end lost 3 bases, and 23 bases lay between the germline ends. Germline lookup yields CDR1 DFQATT and CDR2 SNEGSKA (reference sequence). The CDR3 covers 17 residues. The CDR3 sequence is CSAFPLNRDHNYNEQFF. Here the CDR3 DNA reads TGCAGTGCTTTTCCTTTGAACCGGGACCACAACTACAATGAGCAGTTCTTC.

This clonotype was detected only a few times. The rearrangement links TRBV3-1 to TRBJ1-1; TRBD1 matches at 8 bases. The V gene's germline CDR1 is LGHDT and CDR2 YNNKEL (reference sequence). This CDR3 contains 13 residues. Losses at the gene ends were 8 bases for V and 1 base for J; bases not matched to a gene: 3. The CDR3 bases are TGTGCCAGCGGGGACAGGTGGAACACTGAAGCTTTCTTT. It translates to CASGDRWNTEAFF.

This clonotype came up many times. This chain links TRBV20-1 with TRBJ2-1; TRBD2 is a possible D gene (5 bases). The germline V and J ends were trimmed by 0 bases and 5 bases, with 14 bases remaining between them. Germline CDR1 reads DFQATT; CDR2 reads SNEGSKA (reference sequence). The CDR3 has 15 amino acids. DNA of the CDR3: TGCAGTGCTAGAGATTCCCGGGAACATAACAATGAGCAGTTCTTC. Protein sequence: CSARDSREHNNEQFF.

The chain combines TRBV29-1 with TRBJ2-1; tentative D call: TRBD2 (5 bases). Germline loops: CDR1 SQVTM, CDR2 ANQGSEA. The length of the CDR3 is 12 residues. V lost 6 bases to trimming and J lost 6 bases, with 12 bases between them. CDR3 region: CSVSGILNEQFF. The CDR3 nucleotides are TGCAGCGTCTCCGGGATACTCAATGAGCAGTTCTTC.

This clonotype was found many times. The V gene is TRBV7-2, the J gene TRBJ2-7; 12 bases match TRBD2. CDR1 and CDR2 (germline): SGHTA, FQGNSA. The CDR3 length is 14 residues. V shed 5 bases and J 3 bases; nucleotides not matched to a gene: 2. CDR3 in amino acids: CASSPTSGGYEQYF. The CDR3 DNA reads TGTGCCAGCAGCCCGACTAGCGGGGGCTACGAGCAGTACTTC.

This clonotype was counted many times. This chain joins TRBV2 and TRBJ2-1; possibly TRBD1 for D (5 bases). V gave up 2 bases and J gave up 3 bases, with 17 bases separating them. The V gene's germline CDR1 is SNHLY and CDR2 FYNNEI. CDR3 length: 17 residues. In DNA, the CDR3 is TGTGCCAGCAGTGAATGGGGCTATGAGCGAGTCTACAATGAGCAGTTCTTC. Translated, it gives CASSEWGYERVYNEQFF.